Below, one T cell receptor (beta chain) is given with its context. These data belong to a study of T cell responses to AZD1222 COVID-19 vaccine. The junction had 8 bases not matched to a gene; V was cut back by 5 bases and J by 4 bases. The CDR3 loop spans 16 amino acids. Germline-derived CDR1 and CDR2 are SGHTA and FQGTGA. The repertoire was sequenced with immunoSEQ multiplex PCR; TCRdb's copy has only in-frame clones and lacks some. This listing includes around 150,000 clones. The sequence was collected from an adult in good health. Sequencing was done on a sample of peripheral blood. This rearrangement joins TRBV7-3 to TRBJ2-3; the match to TRBD2 covers 11 bases. CDR3 amino acids: CASSPIAGGPSDTQYF. Here the CDR3 DNA reads TGTGCCAGCAGCCCAATAGCGGGGGGGCCCTCAGATACGCAGTATTTT.